This T cell receptor (beta chain) was sequenced during a study of CD8 T cells in Susac syndrome. The study, taken as a whole, reports: The study conceded that its TCR sequencing and HLA analysis involved relatively few individuals.

It was with random hexamers that about 0.45 to 1 ug RNA was reverse transcribed. Amplification of TCR beta CDR3 used immunoSEQ multiplex PCR across 54 Vbeta and 13 Jbeta. TCRdb reanalysed the immunoSEQ multiplex PCR reads using MiXCR and keeps one entry per CDR3 protein. The data contain some 180,000 distinct CDR3 sequences, just under 95% of them singletons. With respect to this clonotype: The antigen remains unidentified.

Input material: CD4+ T cells from PBMCs. The sequence was collected from a human donor in good health.

The CDR3 nucleotides are TGCAGCGTTATTCCCCGGGACAGGGAGTCAGCTTTCTTT. Encoded protein: CSVIPRDRESAFF. V gene TRBV29-1 combines with J gene TRBJ1-1, with TRBD1 identical over 9 bases. Trimming took 5 bases from V and 10 from J; bases not matched to a gene: 11. The CDR3 is 13 residues long. Looked up from germline, CDR1 is SQVTM and CDR2 is ANQGSEA.